A single sample is the source of the 16 T cell receptor beta chains below, sequenced in a study of OX40 agonist ivuxolimab in advanced cancers. Assay: immunoSEQ multiplex PCR; the TCRdb copy retains only in-frame clones and omits some. The profile covers tens of thousands of clones, with about 87% appearing a single time and about 9.4% taken by the ten largest. Material: CD4+ or CD8+ T cells sorted from blood, obtained in a trial of the OX40 agonist ivuxolimab. These receptors were taken from an adult with an advanced solid tumor such as melanoma, head and neck, liver or kidney cancer.

The V and J genes are TRBV7-8 and TRBJ2-5, with 12 positions matching TRBD2. CDR1 is SGHVS, CDR2 FQNEAQ, per germline. This CDR3 has 16 residues. The J segment lost 4 bases and the V segment lost 5 bases, leaving 8 bases of the junction unmatched. CDR3 protein: CASSETSGSLLETQYF. The CDR3 coding sequence is TGTGCCAGCAGCGAGACTAGCGGGAGTCTGTTAGAGACCCAGTACTTC.

This rearrangement joins TRBV19 to TRBJ2-1; 7 positions match TRBD2. CDR3 length: 14 residues. CDR1 is LNHDA, CDR2 SQIVND, per germline (reference sequence). V gave up 3 bases and J gave up 6 bases; unmatched junction bases: 5. CDR3: CASSIGRELNEQFF. CDR3 in DNA: TGTGCCAGTAGTATCGGGCGGGAGCTCAATGAGCAGTTCTTC. Full variable domain (rest looked up from reference TRBV19 and TRBJ2-1): DGGITQSPKYLFRKEGQNVTLSCEQNLNHDAMYWYRQDPGQGLRLIYYSQIVNDFQKGDIAEGYSVSREKKESFPLTVTSAQKNPTAFYLCASSIGRELNEQFFGPGTRLTVL.

The chain couples TRBV19 to TRBJ2-1; D unclear. The CDR3 runs 16 residues. Trimming cost V 4 bases and J 4 bases, with 17 bases left between them. Germline CDR1 is LNHDA and CDR2 is SQIVND (reference sequence). CDR3 amino acids: CASSTNPHPLYNEQFF. DNA of the CDR3: TGTGCCAGTAGTACAAACCCACACCCCCTGTACAATGAGCAGTTCTTC.

The V call is TRBV27, the J call TRBJ1-1; D perhaps matches TRBD1 (6 bases). The germline V gene has CDR1 MNHEY and CDR2 SMNVEV (reference sequence). The germline V and J ends were trimmed by 6 bases and 0 bases, with 14 bases remaining between them. This CDR3 region has 15 residues. CDR3 nucleotide sequence: TGTGCCAGCAGAGTCGGGGGACAAATGAACACTGAAGCTTTCTTT. This gives the protein CASRVGGQMNTEAFF.

The rearrangement uses TRBV4-3 and TRBJ2-7, with 7 nucleotides matching TRBD1. The germline V gene encodes CDR1 LGHNA and CDR2 YSLEER. V shed 4 bases, J shed 0 bases, and the junction held 3 bases outside the gene matches. This CDR3 region has 14 residues. CDR3: CASSPRDSSYEQYF. The CDR3 coding sequence is TGCGCCAGCAGCCCCCGGGACAGCTCCTACGAGCAGTACTTC.

This chain connects TRBV7-8 to TRBJ1-1, with 8 positions matching TRBD1. This CDR3 is built from 17 residues. CDR1 SGHVS and CDR2 FQNEAQ come from the germline V gene. The J segment lost 1 base and the V segment lost 5 bases, leaving 12 bases of the junction unmatched. DNA of the CDR3: TGTGCCAGCAGCGCCCCCCAGGGGGCTTCGGGGAACACTGAAGCTTTCTTT. Its protein is CASSAPQGASGNTEAFF.

The chain couples TRBV9 to TRBJ1-2; 8 nucleotides line up with TRBD1. The germline V gene has CDR1 SGDLS and CDR2 YYNGEE. V gave up 3 bases and J gave up 5 bases; unmatched junction bases: 12. CDR3 length: 16 amino acids. The DNA of the CDR3 is TGTGCCAGCAGCGCGCTCCTGGACAGGGCGGAATATGGCTACACCTTC. Encoded protein: CASSALLDRAEYGYTF.

The chain carries TRBV5-6 and TRBJ1-5, with a possible D match to TRBD1 (5 bases). The CDR3 consists of 16 residues. The V and J ends lost 3 bases and 6 bases respectively, with 19 bases between them. Germline CDR1 is SGHDT and CDR2 is YYEEEE. This CDR3 is CASSSGGTEGVQPQHF. The DNA of the CDR3 is TGTGCCAGCAGCTCGGGGGGAACCGAGGGAGTTCAGCCCCAGCATTTT.

V gene TRBV7-9 combines with J gene TRBJ2-3; 9 positions match TRBD2. CDR1 and CDR2 from the germline V gene are SEHNR and FQNEAQ (reference sequence). The V segment lost 1 base and the J segment 6 bases; nucleotides outside the gene matches: 17. This CDR3 has 19 residues. Here the CDR3 reads CASSLEGLPRGGASDTQYF. The CDR3 DNA follows: TGTGCCAGCAGCTTAGAAGGGCTCCCCCGCGGGGGGGCCTCTGATACGCAGTATTTT.

This chain uses TRBV11-2 with TRBJ2-1, with 9 bases fitting TRBD1. Germline-derived CDR1 and CDR2 are SGHAT and FQNNGV. The CDR3 sequence is 17 residues long. With 3 bases clipped from V and 7 bases from J, the junction kept 13 bases outside the gene matches. Written as DNA, the CDR3 is TGTGCCAGCAGCTTGGAGACCGGGACAGGGATAGTGAATGAGCAGTTCTTC. Protein product: CASSLETGTGIVNEQFF.

This clone was seen a single time. Compared with germline, one end of the junction differs, possibly owing to a read error. V usage is TRBV5-1 and J usage is TRBJ2-7, with a weak D call TRBD2 (5 bases). Germline V lookup: CDR1 SGHRS, CDR2 YFSETQ. This CDR3 has 14 amino acids. The CDR3 spells CASSLAVLGGEQYF. Here the CDR3 DNA reads TGCGCCAGCAGTTTGGCGGTCCTCGGAGGCGAGCAGTACTTC.

The V and J genes are TRBV4-3 and TRBJ2-3, with 7 positions matching TRBD2. Trimming cost V 1 base and J 6 bases; bases outside gene matches: 4. The germline V gene encodes CDR1 LGHNA and CDR2 YSLEER. The CDR3 is made up of 14 amino acids. The DNA for the CDR3 is TGCGCCAGCAGCCAAGTTAGCGGGTGGGATACGCAGTATTTT. Amino acids: CASSQVSGWDTQYF.

The rearrangement links TRBV6-6 to TRBJ2-7; TRBD2 matches at 7 bases. CDR1 and CDR2 from the germline V gene are MNHNY and SVGAGI (reference sequence). V lost 5 bases and J lost 5; bases outside the gene matches: 6. The CDR3 covers 13 residues. CDR3 in amino acids: CASSPGRTDEQYF. DNA for the CDR3: TGTGCCAGCAGTCCCGGGAGGACCGACGAGCAGTACTTC.

This clone was counted between two and nine times. V is TRBV4-2 and J is TRBJ1-5, with 7 bases matching TRBD1. V was pared by 3 bases and J by 4 bases, with 6 bases of the junction left unmatched. This CDR3 region has 15 residues. Germline V lookup: CDR1 LGHNA, CDR2 YNFKEQ. CDR3 protein: CASSQAGTVNQPQHF. In DNA, the CDR3 is TGTGCCAGCAGCCAGGCCGGGACAGTTAATCAGCCCCAGCATTTT.

This clone was detected a few times. The chain combines TRBV27 with TRBJ2-7; TRBD1 might be the D (7 bases). Trimming stripped 5 bases from V and 5 bases from J, with 16 bases between. This CDR3 is built from 14 residues. The V gene's germline CDR1 is MNHEY and CDR2 SMNVEV (reference sequence). The CDR3 sequence: CASSPFDREDEQYF. CDR3 bases: TGTGCCAGCAGTCCGTTCGACAGGGAGGACGAGCAGTACTTC.

This clone came up once. The rearrangement joins TRBV9 to TRBJ2-3, with TRBD2 identical over 7 bases. Germline V gene data show CDR1 as SGDLS and CDR2 as YYNGEE. Trimming took 1 base from V and 5 from J; bases not matched to a gene: 10. This CDR3 region has 16 residues. This chain's CDR3 is CASSVLSWEGRDTQYF. CDR3 sequence (DNA): TGTGCCAGCAGCGTACTCTCGTGGGAGGGACGAGATACGCAGTATTTT.